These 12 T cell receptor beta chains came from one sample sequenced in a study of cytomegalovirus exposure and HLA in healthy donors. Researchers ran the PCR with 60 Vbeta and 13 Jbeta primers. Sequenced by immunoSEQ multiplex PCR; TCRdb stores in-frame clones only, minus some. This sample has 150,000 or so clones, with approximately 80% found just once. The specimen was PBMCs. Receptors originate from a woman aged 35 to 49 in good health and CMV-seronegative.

Here the CDR3 reads CASSLGLAGGNEQFF. The CDR3 region has the DNA TGTGCCAGCAGCCTAGGACTAGCGGGAGGTAATGAGCAGTTCTTC. This chain uses TRBV7-3 with TRBJ2-1; the match to TRBD2 covers 14 bases. The CDR3 runs 15 residues. Germline V gene sequence: CDR1 SGHTA, CDR2 FQGTGA. The trim removed 5 bases at V and 7 bases at J, leaving 4 bases unmatched. The full variable domain, its missing parts supplied by reference TRBV7-3 and TRBJ2-1, is GAGVSQTPSNKVTEKGKYVELRCDPISGHTALYWYRQSLGQGPEFLIYFQGTGAADDSGLPNDRFFAVRPEGSVSTLKIQRTERGDSAVYLCASSLGLAGGNEQFFGPGTRLTVL.

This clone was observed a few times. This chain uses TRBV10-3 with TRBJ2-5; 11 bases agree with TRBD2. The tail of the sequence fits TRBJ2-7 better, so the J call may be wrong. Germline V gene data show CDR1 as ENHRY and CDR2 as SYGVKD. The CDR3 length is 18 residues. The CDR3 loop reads CAISGAGDSGRAGYEQYF. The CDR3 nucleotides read TGTGCCATCAGTGGGGCGGGGGATAGCGGGAGGGCCGGGTACGAGCAGTACTTC.

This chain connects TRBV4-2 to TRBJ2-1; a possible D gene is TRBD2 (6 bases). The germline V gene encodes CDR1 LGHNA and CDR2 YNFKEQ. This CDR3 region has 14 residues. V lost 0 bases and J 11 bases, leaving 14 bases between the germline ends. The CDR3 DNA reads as TGTGCCAGCAGCCAAGAGGTGGGGGGTTACCAGCAGTTCTTC. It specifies CASSQEVGGYQQFF.

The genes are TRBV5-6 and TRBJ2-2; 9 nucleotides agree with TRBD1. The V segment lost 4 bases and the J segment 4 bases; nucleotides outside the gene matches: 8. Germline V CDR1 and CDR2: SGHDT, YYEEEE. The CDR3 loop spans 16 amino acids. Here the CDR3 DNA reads TGTGCCAGCAGCCAAGCCGGGACAGGGATCACCGGGGAGCTGTTTTTT. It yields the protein CASSQAGTGITGELFF.

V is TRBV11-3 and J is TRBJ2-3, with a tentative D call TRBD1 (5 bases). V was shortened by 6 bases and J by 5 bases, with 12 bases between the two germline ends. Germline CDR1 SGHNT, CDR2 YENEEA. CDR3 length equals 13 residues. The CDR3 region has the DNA TGTGCCAGCAGTCCCAGGGAAAGAGATACGCAGTATTTT. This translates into CASSPRERDTQYF.

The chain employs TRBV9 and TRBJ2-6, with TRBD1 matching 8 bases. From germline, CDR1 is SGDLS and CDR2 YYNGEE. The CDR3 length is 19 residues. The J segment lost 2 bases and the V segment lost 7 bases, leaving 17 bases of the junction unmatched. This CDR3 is CASGLTQGQAHAGANVLTF. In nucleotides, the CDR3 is TGTGCCAGCGGGTTGACTCAGGGACAGGCCCACGCTGGGGCCAACGTCCTGACTTTC.

CDR3 loop: CASSQLETQYF. CDR3 DNA sequence: TGTGCCAGCAGCCAACTAGAGACCCAGTACTTC. The genes are TRBV7-2 and TRBJ2-5; D gene uncertain. Germline CDR1 reads SGHTA; CDR2 reads FQGNSA. With 5 bases removed from V and 4 bases from J, the gap between germline ends came to 5 bases. The CDR3 has 11 residues.

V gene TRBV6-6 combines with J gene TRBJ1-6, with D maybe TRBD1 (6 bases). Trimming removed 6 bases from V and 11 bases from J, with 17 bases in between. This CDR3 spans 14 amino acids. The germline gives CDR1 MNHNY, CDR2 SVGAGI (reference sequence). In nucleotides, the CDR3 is TGTGCCAGCAGACACCCAGGGGACGTGGCACCCCTCCACTTT. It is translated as CASRHPGDVAPLHF.

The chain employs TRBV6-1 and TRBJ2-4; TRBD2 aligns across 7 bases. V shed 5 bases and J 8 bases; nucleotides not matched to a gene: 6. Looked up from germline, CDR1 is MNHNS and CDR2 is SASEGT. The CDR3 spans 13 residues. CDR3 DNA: TGTGCCAGCAGTTTAGCGGGCCGAGACATTCAGTACTTC. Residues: CASSLAGRDIQYF.

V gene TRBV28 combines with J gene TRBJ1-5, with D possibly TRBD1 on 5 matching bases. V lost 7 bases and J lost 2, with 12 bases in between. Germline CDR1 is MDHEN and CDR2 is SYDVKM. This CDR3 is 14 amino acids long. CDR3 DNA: TGTGCCAGCACCCTTGGGGGGGGCAATCAGCCCCAGCATTTT. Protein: CASTLGGGNQPQHF.

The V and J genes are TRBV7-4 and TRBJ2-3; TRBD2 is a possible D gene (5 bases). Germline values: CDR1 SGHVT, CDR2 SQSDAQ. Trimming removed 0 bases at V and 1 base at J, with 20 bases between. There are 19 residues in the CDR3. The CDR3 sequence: CASSLASGSTLGGTDTQYF. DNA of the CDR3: TGTGCCAGCAGCTTAGCCTCGGGGAGCACCTTGGGCGGCACAGATACGCAGTATTTT. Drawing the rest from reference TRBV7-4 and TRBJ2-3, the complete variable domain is GAGVSQSPRYKVAKRGRDVALRCDSISGHVTLYWYRQTLGQGSEVLTYSQSDAQRDKSGRPSGRFSAERPERSVSTLKIQRTEQGDSAVYLCASSLASGSTLGGTDTQYFGPGTRLTVL.

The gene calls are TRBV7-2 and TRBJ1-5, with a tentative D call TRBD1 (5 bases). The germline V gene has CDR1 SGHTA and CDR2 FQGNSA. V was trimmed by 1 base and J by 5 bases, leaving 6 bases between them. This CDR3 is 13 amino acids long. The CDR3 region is CASSLGRDQPQHF. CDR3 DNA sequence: TGTGCCAGCAGCTTAGGCAGGGATCAGCCCCAGCATTTT.